The 21 T cell receptor beta chains reported below all come from one sample, sequenced in a study of metastatic and nonmetastatic thyroid tumors. Thyroid surgery was performed in patients who had received no treatment beforehand. TCRdb re-analyzed the PCR reads using MiXCR. The data hold about 13,000 clones, with roughly 28% observed a single time. Sequencing was carried out using tumor tissue. The receptors here all came from a female donor with papillary thyroid cancer or a benign thyroid nodule (not recorded which). Some clones in this sample may be carry-over from other donors' samples.

This clone was seen many times. The CDR3 region is CSVETGGGNQPQHF. The DNA of the CDR3 is TGCAGCGTGGAGACAGGGGGCGGCAATCAGCCCCAGCATTTT. The rearrangement joins TRBV29-1 to TRBJ1-5; 10 bases align to TRBD1. Germline CDR1 is SQVTM and CDR2 is ANQGSEA. Losses at the gene ends were 6 bases for V and 2 bases for J; bases not matched to a gene: 4. The CDR3 length is 14 residues.

This clone was detected only a few times. At one end, the junction sequence differs from germline, possibly due to a read error. The chain is built from TRBV28 and TRBJ1-1, with a weak D call TRBD1 (5 bases). Germline CDR1 is MDHEN and CDR2 is SYDVKM. The CDR3 is 11 residues long. As DNA, the CDR3 is TGTGCCAGCAGTTTTTGGGACGATGTAATCTTT. Protein sequence: CASSFWDDVIF. The whole variable domain, filled in from reference TRBV28 and TRBJ1-1, reads DVKVTQSSRYLVKRTGEKVFLECVQDMDHENMFWYRQDPGLGLRLIYFSYDVKMKEKGDIPEGYSVSREKKERFSLILESASTNQTSMYLCASSFWDDVIFGQGTRLTVV.

For the CDR3, the DNA is TGTGCCAGTAGGTCGGACAGCAATAGCAATCAGCCCCAGCATTTT. It yields the protein CASRSDSNSNQPQHF. This sequence joins TRBV19 and TRBJ1-5; perhaps TRBD1 as D (6 bases). Germline assignment: CDR1 LNHDA and CDR2 SQIVND (reference sequence). V gave up 6 bases and J gave up 0 bases, with 12 bases separating them. CDR3 length: 15 residues.

This clone was counted many times. The genes are TRBV11-1 and TRBJ2-7; D uncertain. V was clipped by 0 bases and J by 3 bases, with 15 bases between them. Germline CDR1 and CDR2: SGHAT and FQDESV (reference sequence). The CDR3 consists of 16 residues. The chain's CDR3 is CASSLAEFTTHYEQYF. The CDR3 bases are TGTGCCAGCAGCTTAGCCGAGTTTACTACCCACTACGAGCAGTACTTC. The entire variable domain, with the rest obtained from reference TRBV11-1 and TRBJ2-7, is as follows: EAEVAQSPRYKITEKSQAVAFWCDPISGHATLYWYRQILGQGPELLVQFQDESVVDDSQLPKDRFSAERLKGVDSTLKIQPAELGDSAMYLCASSLAEFTTHYEQYFGPGTRLTVT.

This clone turned up a few times. The V call is TRBV6-1, the J call TRBJ1-1, with 9 nucleotides matching TRBD1. V gave up 3 bases and J gave up 4 bases; unmatched junction bases: 6. The germline gives CDR1 MNHNS, CDR2 SASEGT. CDR3 length: 15 amino acids. The DNA for the CDR3 is TGTGCCAGCAGTGACAAGACAGGGGGTGCCACTGAAGCTTTCTTT. Translating it yields CASSDKTGGATEAFF.

This clone showed up just a few times. A read error may produce the germline difference seen at one junction end. The rearrangement uses TRBV2 and TRBJ2-7, with D possibly being TRBD2 (6 bases). Germline CDR1 reads SNHLY; CDR2 reads FYNNEI. This CDR3 has 14 amino acids. DNA of the CDR3: TGTGCCATCAGTGAGGCTAGCGTTTGGGGCGATCAGTACTTC. Translated, it gives CAISEASVWGDQYF.

For the CDR3, the DNA is TGTGCCAGCAGTGATTCTGTAGCTAGCACAGATACGCAGTATTTT. Translation gives CASSDSVASTDTQYF. This chain connects TRBV6-1 to TRBJ2-3; D gene unclear. This CDR3 region has 15 residues. CDR1 and CDR2 (germline): MNHNS, SASEGT. V lost 3 bases and J 0 bases, leaving 10 bases between the germline ends.

The rearrangement links TRBV12-3 or TRBV12-4 to TRBJ2-2; D is ambiguous. V dropped 4 bases and J dropped 2 bases, with 8 bases sitting between them. The CDR3 consists of 14 residues. The CDR3 bases are TGTGCCAGCAGTTGGGCAGCCAACACCGGGGAGCTGTTTTTT. It encodes CASSWAANTGELFF.

This clone was detected a few times. The CDR3 loop is CASSVGLASYEQYF. The CDR3 nucleotides are TGTGCCAGCAGCGTAGGACTGGCCTCCTACGAGCAGTACTTC. The chain is built from TRBV9 and TRBJ2-7; D unresolved. The V end lost 0 bases, the J end lost 0 bases, and 7 bases lay between the germline ends. This CDR3 has 14 amino acids. CDR1 and CDR2 (germline): SGDLS, YYNGEE.

This clone was seen at least ten times. This rearrangement joins TRBV20-1 to TRBJ1-1, with D possibly matching TRBD1 (5 bases). The ends were cut back, 3 bases at V and 5 bases at J, with 19 bases in the middle. The CDR3 has 15 amino acids. Germline CDR1 and CDR2: DFQATT and SNEGSKA (reference sequence). As DNA, the CDR3 is TGCAGTGCTAGGGACTTTTATCGGGGGGGAACTGAAGCTTTCTTT. It encodes CSARDFYRGGTEAFF.

The rearrangement uses TRBV2 and TRBJ2-7; TRBD2 might be the D (5 bases). The CDR3 is made up of 13 amino acids. V shed 7 bases and J shed 3 bases, with 13 bases lying between them. Germline V gives CDR1 SNHLY, CDR2 FYNNEI. The CDR3 protein is CASTDWRSYEQYF. For the CDR3, the DNA is TGTGCCAGCACCGACTGGAGGAGCTACGAGCAGTACTTC.

The rearrangement joins TRBV2 to TRBJ2-5, with TRBD2 identical over 13 bases. The CDR3 sequence is 15 residues long. Germline trimming cut 7 bases from V and 4 bases from J; bases unmatched to any gene: 6. Germline V gene lookup returns CDR1 SNHLY and CDR2 FYNNEI. The CDR3: CASTTLAGGPETQYF. For the CDR3, the DNA is TGTGCCAGCACTACACTAGCGGGGGGGCCAGAGACCCAGTACTTC.

This clone was counted many times. This chain links TRBV12-3 or TRBV12-4 with TRBJ1-1, with D perhaps matching TRBD1 (5 bases). V was cut by 2 bases and J by 5 bases, with 12 bases left in between. CDR3 length: 14 residues. DNA of the CDR3: TGTGCCAGCAGTTTATCAGGGTCCGGGACTGAAGCTTTCTTT. Encoded protein: CASSLSGSGTEAFF.

The chain combines TRBV7-8 with TRBJ2-1; 14 bases agree with TRBD2. Germline CDR1 SGHVS, CDR2 FQNEAQ. CDR3 length equals 17 residues. The V segment lost 1 base and the J segment 12 bases; nucleotides outside the gene matches: 11. As DNA, the CDR3 is TGTGCCAGCAGCTTAGTGGGACTAGCGGGAGTACACCCGGGGCAGTTCTTC. Translation gives CASSLVGLAGVHPGQFF.

This clone was counted ten times or more. The V gene is TRBV29-1, the J gene TRBJ2-1; no definite D call. The CDR3 sequence is 13 residues long. Germline V gene data show CDR1 as SQVTM and CDR2 as ANQGSEA. The V end was cut by 2 bases, the J end by 4 bases, with 9 bases between. The CDR3 is CSVEFAMYNEQFF. CDR3 coding DNA: TGCAGCGTTGAATTTGCGATGTACAATGAGCAGTTCTTC.

This clone was seen only once. The chain combines TRBV20-1 with TRBJ2-7; D gene ambiguous. This CDR3 contains 14 residues. Trimming removed 0 bases at V and 2 bases at J, with 11 bases between. In germline, CDR1 is DFQATT, CDR2 SNEGSKA (reference sequence). CDR3: CSARDGRTAYEQYF. CDR3 coding DNA: TGCAGTGCTAGAGATGGTAGGACCGCCTACGAGCAGTACTTC.

The rearrangement joins TRBV6-2 or TRBV6-3 to TRBJ2-2; 12 nucleotides agree with TRBD2. The germline gives CDR1 MNHEY, CDR2 SVGEGT. The CDR3 loop spans 20 amino acids. V shed 5 bases, J shed 7 bases, and the junction held 20 bases outside the gene matches. The CDR3 bases are TGTGCCAGCAGTCCTTACATGCTCCCGACTAGCGGGAGTTCTTGCGGGGAGCTGTTTTTT. It specifies CASSPYMLPTSGSSCGELFF.

The V and J genes are TRBV6-1 and TRBJ1-1; no definite D call. V was shortened by 10 bases and J by 1 base, with 13 bases between the two germline ends. The length of the CDR3 is 13 residues. CDR1 is MNHNS, CDR2 SASEGT, per germline. This CDR3 is CANSVTENTEAFF. The CDR3 bases are TGTGCCAATTCAGTGACCGAGAACACTGAAGCTTTCTTT.

On this clone itself: The same CDR3 can be traced to other DNA sequences in this sample. The chain uses TRBV27 and TRBJ2-7; unclear D gene. Trimming shortened V by 5 bases and J by 1 base, and 21 bases separated the two germline ends. There are 17 residues in the CDR3. The V gene's germline CDR1 is MNHEY and CDR2 SMNVEV (reference sequence). CDR3 sequence: CASSLIGPVKPSYEQYF. CDR3 nucleotide sequence: TGTGCCAGCAGTCTTATTGGCCCAGTAAAACCATCCTACGAGCAGTACTTC.

This clone has only one observation. A much larger clonotype is one base distant, so this may be a read error. The CDR3 ends on some other residue instead of the conserved phenylalanine or tryptophan, so this is likely a read error. The chain recombines TRBV20-1 with TRBJ2-7; D remains unclear. Per the germline V gene, CDR1 is DFQATT and CDR2 is SNEGSKA (reference sequence). The CDR3 has 10 residues. Trimming removed 1 base from V and 6 bases from J, with 4 bases in between. CDR3 sequence (DNA): TGCAGTGCTAGAGTAGTCGAGCAGTACTCC. Translation gives CSARVVEQYS.

This clone occurred once. V is TRBV20-1 and J is TRBJ2-1; TRBD2 aligns across 8 bases. The germline gives CDR1 DFQATT, CDR2 SNEGSKA (reference sequence). The junction had 4 bases not matched to a gene; V was cut back by 3 bases and J by 9 bases. This CDR3 has 12 amino acids. CDR3 DNA sequence: TGCAGTGCTAGCGGGGGGGCCAGTGAGCAGTTCTTC. This translates into CSASGGASEQFF.